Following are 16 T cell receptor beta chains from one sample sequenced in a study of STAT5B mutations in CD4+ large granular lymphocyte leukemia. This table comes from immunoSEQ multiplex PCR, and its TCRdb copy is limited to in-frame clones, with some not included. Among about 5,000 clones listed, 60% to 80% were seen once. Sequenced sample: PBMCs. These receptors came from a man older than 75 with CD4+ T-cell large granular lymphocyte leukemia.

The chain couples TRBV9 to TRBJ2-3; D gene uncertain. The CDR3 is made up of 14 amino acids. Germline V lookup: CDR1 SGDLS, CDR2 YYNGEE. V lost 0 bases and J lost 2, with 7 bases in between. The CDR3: CASSVGFTTDTQYF. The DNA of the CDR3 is TGTGCCAGCAGCGTAGGTTTCACCACAGATACGCAGTATTTT.

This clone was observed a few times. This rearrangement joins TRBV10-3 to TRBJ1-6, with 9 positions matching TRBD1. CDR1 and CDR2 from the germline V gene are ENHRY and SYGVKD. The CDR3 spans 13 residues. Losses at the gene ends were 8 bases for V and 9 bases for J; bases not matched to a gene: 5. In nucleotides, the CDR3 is TGTGCCATCGGGACAGGGTTTACTTCACCCCTCCACTTT. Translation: CAIGTGFTSPLHF.

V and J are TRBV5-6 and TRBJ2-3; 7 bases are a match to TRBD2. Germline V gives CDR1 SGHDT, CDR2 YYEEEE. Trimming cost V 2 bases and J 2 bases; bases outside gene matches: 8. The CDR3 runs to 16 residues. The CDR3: CASSLWREPNTDTQYF. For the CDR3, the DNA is TGTGCCAGCAGCTTATGGCGGGAGCCTAACACAGATACGCAGTATTTT.

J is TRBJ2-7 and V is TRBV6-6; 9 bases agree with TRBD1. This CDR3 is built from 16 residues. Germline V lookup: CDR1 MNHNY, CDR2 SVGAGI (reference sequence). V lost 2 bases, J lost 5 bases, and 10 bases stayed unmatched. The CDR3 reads CASSYLGTGSVDEQYF. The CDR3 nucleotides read TGTGCCAGCAGTTACCTGGGGACAGGGTCCGTCGACGAGCAGTACTTC.

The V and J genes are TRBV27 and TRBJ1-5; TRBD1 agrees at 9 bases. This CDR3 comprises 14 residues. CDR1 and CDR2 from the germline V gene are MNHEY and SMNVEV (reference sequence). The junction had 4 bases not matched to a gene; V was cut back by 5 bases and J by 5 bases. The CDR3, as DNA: TGTGCCAGCAGTCCCGACAGGGGGTATCAGCCCCAGCATTTT. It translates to CASSPDRGYQPQHF.

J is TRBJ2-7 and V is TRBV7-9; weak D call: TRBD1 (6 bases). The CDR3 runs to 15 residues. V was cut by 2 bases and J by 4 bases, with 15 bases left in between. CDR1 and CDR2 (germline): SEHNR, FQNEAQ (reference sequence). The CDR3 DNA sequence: TGTGCCAGCAGCTTATACAGGGAGAGCGTTTACGAGCAGTACTTC. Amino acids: CASSLYRESVYEQYF.

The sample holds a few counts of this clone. CDR3 in amino acids: CASRGQPTYEQYF. Here the CDR3 DNA reads TGTGCCAGCAGGGGACAGCCCACCTACGAGCAGTACTTC. This chain joins TRBV2 and TRBJ2-7; 7 bases align to TRBD1. Germline trimming cut 6 bases from V and 2 bases from J; bases unmatched to any gene: 4. CDR1 SNHLY and CDR2 FYNNEI come from the germline V gene. The CDR3 spans 13 residues.

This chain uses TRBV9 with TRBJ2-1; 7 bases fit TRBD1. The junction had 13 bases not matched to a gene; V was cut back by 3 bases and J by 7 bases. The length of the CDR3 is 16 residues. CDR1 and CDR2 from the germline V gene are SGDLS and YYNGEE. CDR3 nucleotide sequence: TGTGCCAGCAGCGAACCTAGACAGGGTACCTGGAATGAGCAGTTCTTC. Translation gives CASSEPRQGTWNEQFF.

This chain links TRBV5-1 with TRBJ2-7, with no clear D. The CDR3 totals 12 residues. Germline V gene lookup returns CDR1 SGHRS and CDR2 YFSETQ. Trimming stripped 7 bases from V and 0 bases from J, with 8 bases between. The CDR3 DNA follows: TGCGCCAGCGGTTTAAGCTCCTACGAGCAGTACTTC. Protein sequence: CASGLSSYEQYF. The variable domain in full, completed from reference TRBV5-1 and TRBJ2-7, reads KAGVTQTPRYLIKTRGQQVTLSCSPISGHRSVSWYQQTPGQGLQFLFEYFSETQRNKGNFPGRFSGRQFSNSRSEMNVSTLELGDSALYLCASGLSSYEQYFGPGTRLTVT.

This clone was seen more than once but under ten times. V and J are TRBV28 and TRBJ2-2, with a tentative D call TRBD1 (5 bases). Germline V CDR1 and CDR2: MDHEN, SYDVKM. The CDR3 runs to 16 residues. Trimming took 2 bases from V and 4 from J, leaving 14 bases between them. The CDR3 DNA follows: TGTGCCAGCAGTTTAGTCAGGGTTTCGATCACCGGGGAGCTGTTTTTT. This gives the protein CASSLVRVSITGELFF.

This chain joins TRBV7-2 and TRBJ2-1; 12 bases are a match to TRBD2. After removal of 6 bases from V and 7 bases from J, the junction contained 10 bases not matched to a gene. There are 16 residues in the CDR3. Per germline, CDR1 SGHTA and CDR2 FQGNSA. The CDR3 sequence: CASSRLAGALGNEQFF. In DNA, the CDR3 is TGTGCCAGCAGTAGACTAGCGGGGGCCCTGGGGAATGAGCAGTTCTTC.

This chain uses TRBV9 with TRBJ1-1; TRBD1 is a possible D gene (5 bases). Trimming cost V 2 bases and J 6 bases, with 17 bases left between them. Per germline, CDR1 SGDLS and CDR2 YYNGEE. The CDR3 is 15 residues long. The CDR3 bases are TGTGCCAGCAGCGTTAGTTGGGGCCGGGGCGCTGAAGCTTTCTTT. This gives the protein CASSVSWGRGAEAFF. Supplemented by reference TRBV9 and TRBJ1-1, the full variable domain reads DSGVTQTPKHLITATGQRVTLRCSPRSGDLSVYWYQQSLDQGLQFLIQYYNGEERAKGNILERFSAQQFPDLHSELNLSSLELGDSALYFCASSVSWGRGAEAFFGQGTRLTVV.

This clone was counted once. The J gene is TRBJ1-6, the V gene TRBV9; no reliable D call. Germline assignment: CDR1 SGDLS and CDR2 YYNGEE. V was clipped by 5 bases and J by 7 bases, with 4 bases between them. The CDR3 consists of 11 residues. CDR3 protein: CASRENSPLHF. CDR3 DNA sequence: TGTGCCAGCAGGGAAAATTCACCCCTCCACTTT.

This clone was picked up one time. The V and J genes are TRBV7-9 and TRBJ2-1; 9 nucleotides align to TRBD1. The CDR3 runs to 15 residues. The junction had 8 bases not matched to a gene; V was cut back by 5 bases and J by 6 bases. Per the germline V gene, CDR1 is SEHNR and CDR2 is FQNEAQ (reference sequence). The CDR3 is CASSRGTGSSNEQFF. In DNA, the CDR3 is TGTGCCAGCAGCCGCGGGACAGGGAGTAGCAATGAGCAGTTCTTC.

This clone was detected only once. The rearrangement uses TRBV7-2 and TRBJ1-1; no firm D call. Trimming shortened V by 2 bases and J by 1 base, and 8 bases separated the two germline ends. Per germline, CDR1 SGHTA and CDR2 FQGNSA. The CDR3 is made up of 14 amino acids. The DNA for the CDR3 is TGTGCCAGCAGCTTAAGAGGGCAGAACACTGAAGCTTTCTTT. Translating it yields CASSLRGQNTEAFF.

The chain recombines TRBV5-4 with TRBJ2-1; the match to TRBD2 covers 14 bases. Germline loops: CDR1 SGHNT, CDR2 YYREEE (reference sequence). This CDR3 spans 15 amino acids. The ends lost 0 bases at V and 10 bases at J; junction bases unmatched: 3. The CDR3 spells CASSLGGLAGAEQFF. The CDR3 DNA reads TGTGCCAGCAGCTTGGGGGGACTAGCGGGAGCCGAGCAGTTCTTC.